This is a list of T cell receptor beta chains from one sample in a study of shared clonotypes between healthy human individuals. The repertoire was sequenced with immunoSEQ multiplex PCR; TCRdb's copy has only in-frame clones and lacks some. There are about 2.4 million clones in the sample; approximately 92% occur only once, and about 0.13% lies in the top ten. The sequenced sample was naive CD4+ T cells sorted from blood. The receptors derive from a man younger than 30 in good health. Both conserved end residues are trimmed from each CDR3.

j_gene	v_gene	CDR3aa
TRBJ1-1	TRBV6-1	ASSDPGRSQAF
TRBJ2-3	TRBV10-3	AISTQASTDTQY
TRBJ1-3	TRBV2	ASSEEITSGNTIY
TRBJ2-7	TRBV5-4	ASSLGGKSYEQY
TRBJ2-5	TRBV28	ASTTVKETQY
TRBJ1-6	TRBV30	AWRRGRGSPLH
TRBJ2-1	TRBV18	ASSPPNAQGNEQF
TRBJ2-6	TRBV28	ASTSVAAPSGANVLT
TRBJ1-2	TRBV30	ACAPTVGYT
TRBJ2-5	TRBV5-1	ASSFGSGASGEQETQY
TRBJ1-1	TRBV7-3	ASSLSGGTEAF
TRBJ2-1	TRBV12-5	ASARERSYNEQF
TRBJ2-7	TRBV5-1	ASSLEGTRTYEQY